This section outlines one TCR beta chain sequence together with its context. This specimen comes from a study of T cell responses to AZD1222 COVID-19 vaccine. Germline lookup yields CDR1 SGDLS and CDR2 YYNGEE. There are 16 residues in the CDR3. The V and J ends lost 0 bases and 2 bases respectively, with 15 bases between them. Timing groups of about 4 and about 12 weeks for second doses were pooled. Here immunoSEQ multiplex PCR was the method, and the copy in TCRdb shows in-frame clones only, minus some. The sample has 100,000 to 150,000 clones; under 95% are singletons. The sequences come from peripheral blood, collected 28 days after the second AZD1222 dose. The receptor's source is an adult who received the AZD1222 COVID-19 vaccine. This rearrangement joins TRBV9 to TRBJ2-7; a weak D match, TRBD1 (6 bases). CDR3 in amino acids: CASSVVPDTGTYEQYF. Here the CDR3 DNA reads TGTGCCAGCAGCGTAGTCCCCGATACAGGGACCTACGAGCAGTACTTC.